A single sample gave rise to the 5 T cell receptor beta chains below, sequenced in a study of blood T cells in healthy people across ages. Through a sample-barcoded 5' primer and a J-beta primer mix, a second PCR was run for 7 to 11 cycles. MiXCR was run by TCRdb on the 5' RACE reads, yielding one entry per CDR3 protein. The sample yields under 2,000,000 distinct CDR3 sequences, just under 50% seen once. Sequencing used blood. Every receptor here comes from a woman aged 40-49 years in good health.

This sequence joins TRBV25-1 and TRBJ2-1; 9 bases are shared with TRBD2. From germline, CDR1 is MGHDK and CDR2 SYGVNS. With 5 bases clipped from V and 5 bases from J, the junction kept 4 bases outside the gene matches. The CDR3 loop spans 14 amino acids. Here the CDR3 reads CASSRGGAHNEQFF. The CDR3 nucleotides read TGTGCCAGCAGTCGCGGGGGGGCCCACAATGAGCAGTTCTTC.

This clonotype was counted a few times. This chain joins TRBV5-5 and TRBJ1-2; D is ambiguous. Germline CDR1 reads SGHKS; CDR2 reads YYEKEE (reference sequence). The V end lost 0 bases, the J end lost 0 bases, and 6 bases lay between the germline ends. This CDR3 is built from 14 residues. This chain's CDR3 is CASSLADANYGYTF. CDR3 sequence (DNA): TGTGCCAGCAGCTTGGCCGACGCTAACTATGGCTACACCTTC.

V is TRBV9 and J is TRBJ2-5; 9 bases are shared with TRBD2. After removal of 2 bases from V and 0 bases from J, the junction contained 14 bases not matched to a gene. The CDR3 is made up of 19 amino acids. Germline V gene sequence: CDR1 SGDLS, CDR2 YYNGEE. CDR3 DNA sequence: TGTGCCAGCAGCGTCTCTAGCGGGGTTGGGTTATTTAACCAAGAGACCCAGTACTTC. Its translation: CASSVSSGVGLFNQETQYF.

This clonotype was detected once. V and J are TRBV29-1 and TRBJ2-7; the match to TRBD1 covers 11 bases. Losses at the gene ends were 5 bases for V and 9 bases for J; bases not matched to a gene: 6. The CDR3 is 12 residues long. From germline, CDR1 is SQVTM and CDR2 ANQGSEA. This CDR3 reads CSVQDRGRGQYF. In DNA, the CDR3 is TGCAGCGTTCAGGACAGGGGGCGCGGGCAGTACTTC.

The chain carries TRBV29-1 and TRBJ2-7, with 7 bases aligning to TRBD1. CDR1 is SQVTM and CDR2 is ANQGSEA in the germline V gene. Trimming took 4 bases from V and 8 from J; bases not matched to a gene: 8. The CDR3 covers 12 residues. CDR3 region: CSVASTGQKQYF. CDR3 sequence (DNA): TGCAGCGTTGCTAGCACGGGACAGAAGCAGTACTTC.